This passage covers 21 T cell receptor beta chains from one sample sequenced in a study of T cell responses to AZD1222 COVID-19 vaccine. This table comes from immunoSEQ multiplex PCR, and its TCRdb copy is limited to in-frame clones, with some not included. The repertoire consists of approximately 140,000 clones, with 89% occurring once and the leading ten covering about 5%. Sequences were derived from peripheral blood, sampled on day 0 of AZD1222 vaccination. The source is an adult in good health.

This chain links TRBV6-2 or TRBV6-3 with TRBJ2-7; no clear D. The length of the CDR3 is 15 residues. Germline V lookup: CDR1 MNHEY, CDR2 SVGEGT. The ends were cut back, 2 bases at V and 5 bases at J, with 16 bases in the middle. The CDR3 coding sequence is TGTGCCAGCAGTTACGGTGACTCGCCGACTCACGAGCAGTACTTC. Translated: CASSYGDSPTHEQYF.

The J gene is TRBJ1-4, the V gene TRBV27; the match to TRBD1 covers 7 bases. J lost 4 bases, V lost 5 bases, and 16 bases had no gene match. The CDR3 runs to 18 residues. Per germline, CDR1 MNHEY and CDR2 SMNVEV (reference sequence). The CDR3 sequence is CASSRTTGFRLGNEKLFF. The DNA for the CDR3 is TGTGCCAGCAGTCGAACGACAGGGTTTCGATTGGGTAATGAAAAACTGTTTTTT.

The gene calls are TRBV10-2 and TRBJ2-3; TRBD2 aligns across 8 bases. The CDR3 consists of 15 residues. The germline V gene has CDR1 WSHSY and CDR2 SAAADI. V gave up 8 bases and J gave up 4 bases; unmatched junction bases: 11. CDR3 coding DNA: TGCGCCAGCTTCCGTGAGCGGGAGAGGTCAGATACGCAGTATTTT. Residues: CASFRERERSDTQYF.

This clone has only a few counts. The rearrangement joins TRBV6-5 to TRBJ1-4; D may be TRBD1 (5 bases). Trimming stripped 0 bases from V and 1 base from J, with 6 bases between. Per the germline V gene, CDR1 is MNHEY and CDR2 is SVGAGI. The CDR3 length is 15 residues. The CDR3: CASSYSRGTNEKLFF. As DNA, the CDR3 is TGTGCCAGCAGTTACTCGAGGGGAACTAATGAAAAACTGTTTTTT.

The sample holds one count of this clone. The rearrangement joins TRBV4-3 to TRBJ1-2; D gene uncertain. CDR1 and CDR2 (germline): LGHNA, YSLEER. The CDR3 contains 17 residues. V was shortened by 1 base and J by 3 bases, with 18 bases between the two germline ends. The CDR3 DNA sequence: TGCGCCAGCAGCCAAGCTTTTTTTCGGCCCGGGGACTATGGCTACACCTTC. Protein sequence: CASSQAFFRPGDYGYTF.

This clone was recorded a few times. In nucleotides, the CDR3 is TGTGCCAGCAGCCAAATCAGGGGGCGCAGGGAGCAGTACTTC. This encodes CASSQIRGRREQYF. This chain links TRBV11-2 with TRBJ2-7; TRBD1 agrees at 8 bases. Per germline, CDR1 SGHAT and CDR2 FQNNGV. V dropped 5 bases and J dropped 7; count of bases not matched to a gene: 10. The CDR3 is 14 amino acids.

This chain joins TRBV29-1 and TRBJ2-1; 10 nucleotides match TRBD1. In germline, CDR1 is SQVTM, CDR2 ANQGSEA. V gave up 6 bases and J gave up 1 base; unmatched junction bases: 9. The CDR3 is 16 amino acids. CDR3 nucleotides: TGCAGCGTCGAACCGGGGACAGGGGATTCCTACAATGAGCAGTTCTTC. Protein sequence: CSVEPGTGDSYNEQFF.

The chain uses TRBV18 and TRBJ1-5; D may be TRBD1 (5 bases). Germline V gives CDR1 KGHSH, CDR2 LQKENI. There are 15 residues in the CDR3. Trimming shortened V by 1 base and J by 1 base, and 8 bases separated the two germline ends. The CDR3 region has the DNA TGTGCCAGCTCACCACAGGGGCAGAGCAATCAGCCCCAGCATTTT. It specifies CASSPQGQSNQPQHF.

The V call is TRBV5-1, the J call TRBJ2-2; perhaps D is TRBD1 or TRBD2 (5 bases each). CDR1 is SGHRS and CDR2 is YFSETQ in the germline V gene. V was pared by 4 bases and J by 4 bases, with 20 bases between. The length of the CDR3 is 17 residues. CDR3 amino acids: CASSQILGDGGTGELFF. CDR3 in DNA: TGCGCCAGCAGCCAGATCTTGGGGGACGGAGGCACCGGGGAGCTGTTTTTT.

This chain joins TRBV12-2 and TRBJ2-1; TRBD2 is taken as the D call from the table, unchecked against the DNA. TRBV12-2 represents a pseudogene. This CDR3 contains 15 residues. Here the CDR3 DNA reads TGTGCAAGTCGCCCCGAAGAGAGTTTATACAATGAGCAGTTCTTC. This codes for CASRPEESLYNEQFF.

V and J are TRBV28 and TRBJ1-5; 7 bases are shared with TRBD1. CDR1 and CDR2 (germline): MDHEN, SYDVKM. This CDR3 spans 16 amino acids. The ends lost 4 bases at V and 1 base at J; junction bases unmatched: 7. The CDR3 coding sequence is TGTGCCAGCAGTTCCAACAGGGGACAGAGCAATCAGCCCCAGCATTTT. It encodes CASSSNRGQSNQPQHF.

This rearrangement joins TRBV2 to TRBJ1-5; D uncertain. The germline V gene has CDR1 SNHLY and CDR2 FYNNEI. The ends were cut back, 6 bases at V and 7 bases at J, with 13 bases in the middle. This CDR3 is built from 13 residues. The CDR3 nucleotides are TGTGCCAGCAGCCCCTACTCAGGCCAGCCCCAGCATTTT. Translating it yields CASSPYSGQPQHF.

The chain employs TRBV7-2 and TRBJ2-3; D possibly corresponds to TRBD1 (5 bases). Germline V CDR1 and CDR2: SGHTA, FQGNSA. This CDR3 comprises 15 residues. The V and J ends lost 5 bases and 2 bases respectively, with 14 bases between them. The CDR3 spells CASSARVVNTDTQYF. As DNA, the CDR3 is TGTGCCAGCAGCGCCAGGGTGGTGAACACAGATACGCAGTATTTT.

This chain uses TRBV10-3 with TRBJ2-3, with no clear D. Germline assignment: CDR1 ENHRY and CDR2 SYGVKD. Trimming pared 2 bases from V and 1 base from J, leaving 7 bases between. This CDR3 is built from 14 residues. DNA for the CDR3: TGTGCCATCAGTGAGGGCCGAGGCACAGATACGCAGTATTTT. It yields the protein CAISEGRGTDTQYF.

V and J are TRBV7-8 and TRBJ1-2; TRBD1 is a possible D gene (5 bases). V was trimmed by 3 bases and J by 5 bases, leaving 19 bases between them. The length of the CDR3 is 16 residues. Germline CDR1 SGHVS, CDR2 FQNEAQ. The CDR3 DNA follows: TGTGCCAGCAGCTTGTTGGACACTCCAAGAGGTTATGGCTACACCTTC. Residues: CASSLLDTPRGYGYTF.

The rearrangement uses TRBV24-1 and TRBJ1-2; 10 bases are shared with TRBD1. CDR3 length: 16 residues. J lost 5 bases, V lost 2 bases, and 7 bases had no gene match. The germline V gene has CDR1 KGHDR and CDR2 SFDVKD. CDR3 residues: CATSDSDGTGDYGYTF. DNA for the CDR3: TGTGCCACCAGTGATTCCGACGGGACAGGGGATTATGGCTACACCTTC.

V gene TRBV7-2 combines with J gene TRBJ2-3; D possibly matches TRBD1 or TRBD2 (5 bases each). The CDR3 is made up of 16 amino acids. The V gene's germline CDR1 is SGHTA and CDR2 FQGNSA. The V and J ends lost 4 bases and 0 bases respectively, with 14 bases between them. DNA of the CDR3: TGTGCCAGCAGCTCGGGGCGGGCTTTCAGCACAGATACGCAGTATTTT. Residues: CASSSGRAFSTDTQYF.

The chain combines TRBV6-5 with TRBJ1-1; D is uncertain. This CDR3 is 13 amino acids long. V lost 4 bases to trimming and J lost 7 bases, with 13 bases between them. Germline V lookup: CDR1 MNHEY, CDR2 SVGAGI. CDR3 sequence reads: CASSLVGTSEAFF. CDR3 DNA: TGTGCCAGCAGTTTAGTGGGCACCAGTGAAGCTTTCTTT.

The rearrangement links TRBV28 to TRBJ2-2, with 7 nucleotides matching TRBD2. The CDR3 totals 14 residues. Trimming cost V 8 bases and J 4 bases; bases outside gene matches: 7. Germline-derived CDR1 and CDR2 are MDHEN and SYDVKM. CDR3 in DNA: TGTGCCAGCCGGGGAGGGGAGGTCACCGGGGAGCTGTTTTTT. It translates to CASRGGEVTGELFF.

This sequence joins TRBV11-3 and TRBJ2-7; D gene unclear. The germline CDR1 and CDR2 sequences are SGHNT and YENEEA. The CDR3 runs to 13 residues. V was pared by 1 base and J by 6 bases, with 10 bases between. CDR3 coding DNA: TGTGCCAGCAGCTTAGGGACCGCCGGCGAGCAGTACTTC. Encoded protein: CASSLGTAGEQYF. The entire variable domain, with the rest obtained from reference TRBV11-3 and TRBJ2-7, is as follows: EAGVVQSPRYKIIEKKQPVAFWCNPISGHNTLYWYLQNLGQGPELLIRYENEEAVDDSQLPKDRFSAERLKGVDSTLKIQPAELGDSAVYLCASSLGTAGEQYFGPGTRLTVT.

This clone was seen a handful of times. V usage is TRBV19 and J usage is TRBJ2-7, with D possibly being TRBD1 (6 bases). Trimming shortened V by 3 bases and J by 5 bases, and 20 bases separated the two germline ends. The length of the CDR3 is 16 residues. Germline CDR1 is LNHDA and CDR2 is SQIVND (reference sequence). The CDR3 spells CASSISAAGAVDEQYF. The CDR3 bases are TGTGCCAGTAGTATTAGCGCGGCAGGGGCAGTCGACGAGCAGTACTTC.